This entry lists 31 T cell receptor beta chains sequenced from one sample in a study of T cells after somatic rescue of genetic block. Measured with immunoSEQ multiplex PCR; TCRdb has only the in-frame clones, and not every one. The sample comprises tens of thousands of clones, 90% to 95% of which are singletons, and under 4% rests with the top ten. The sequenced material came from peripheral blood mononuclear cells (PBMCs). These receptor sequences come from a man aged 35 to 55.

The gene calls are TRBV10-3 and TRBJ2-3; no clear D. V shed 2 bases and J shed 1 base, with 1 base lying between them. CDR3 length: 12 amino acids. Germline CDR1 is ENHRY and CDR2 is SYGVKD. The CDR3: CAISEGTDTQYF. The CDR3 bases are TGTGCCATCAGTGAGGGCACAGATACGCAGTATTTT.

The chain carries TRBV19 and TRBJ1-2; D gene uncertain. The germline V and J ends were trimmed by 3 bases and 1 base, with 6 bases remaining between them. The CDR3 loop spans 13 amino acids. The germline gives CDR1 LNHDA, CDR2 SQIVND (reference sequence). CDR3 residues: CASSIGINYGYTF. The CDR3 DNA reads TGTGCCAGTAGTATCGGAATTAACTATGGCTACACCTTC.

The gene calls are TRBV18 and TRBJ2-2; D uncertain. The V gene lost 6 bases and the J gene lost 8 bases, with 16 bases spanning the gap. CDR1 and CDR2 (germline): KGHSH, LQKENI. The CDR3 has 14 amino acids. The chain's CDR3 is CASSPAGPPGELFF. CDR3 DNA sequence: TGTGCCAGCTCCCCGGCCGGCCCGCCGGGGGAGCTGTTTTTT.

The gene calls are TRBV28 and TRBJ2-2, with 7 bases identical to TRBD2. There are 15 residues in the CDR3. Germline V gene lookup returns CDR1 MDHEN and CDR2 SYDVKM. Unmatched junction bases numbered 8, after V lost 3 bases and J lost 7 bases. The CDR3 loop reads CASSFSGSNDGELFF. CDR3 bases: TGTGCCAGCAGTTTTAGCGGGTCCAACGACGGGGAGCTGTTTTTT.

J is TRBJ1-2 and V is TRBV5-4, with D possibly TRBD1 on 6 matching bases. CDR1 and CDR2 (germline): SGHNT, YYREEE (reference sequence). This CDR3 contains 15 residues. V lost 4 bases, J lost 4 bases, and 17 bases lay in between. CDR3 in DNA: TGTGCCAGCAGCCTCGACCCACAGGGACTCTATGGCTACACCTTC. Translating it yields CASSLDPQGLYGYTF.

The CDR3 is CASRFGDSPHLGETQYF. The CDR3 nucleotides read TGTGCAAGTCGCTTTGGGGACAGCCCACATCTCGGGGAGACCCAGTACTTC. This sequence joins TRBV12-2 and TRBJ2-5; the table's D gene call, TRBD1, was not cross checked with the DNA. TRBV12-2 is deemed a pseudogene. The CDR3 contains 17 residues.

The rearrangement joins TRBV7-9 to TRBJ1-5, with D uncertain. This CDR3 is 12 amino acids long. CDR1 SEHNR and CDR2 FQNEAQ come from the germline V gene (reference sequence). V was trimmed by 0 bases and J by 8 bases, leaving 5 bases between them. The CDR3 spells CASSLAGEPQHF. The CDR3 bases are TGTGCCAGCAGCTTAGCGGGTGAGCCCCAGCATTTT.

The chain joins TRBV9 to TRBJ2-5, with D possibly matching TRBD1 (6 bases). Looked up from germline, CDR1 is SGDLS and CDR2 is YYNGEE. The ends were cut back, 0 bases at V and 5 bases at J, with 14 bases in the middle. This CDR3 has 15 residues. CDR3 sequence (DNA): TGTGCCAGCAGCGTAGGCCAGGGGTCTCGGGAGACCCAGTACTTC. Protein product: CASSVGQGSRETQYF. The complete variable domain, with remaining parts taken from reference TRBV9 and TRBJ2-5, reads DSGVTQTPKHLITATGQRVTLRCSPRSGDLSVYWYQQSLDQGLQFLIQYYNGEERAKGNILERFSAQQFPDLHSELNLSSLELGDSALYFCASSVGQGSRETQYFGPGTRLLVL.

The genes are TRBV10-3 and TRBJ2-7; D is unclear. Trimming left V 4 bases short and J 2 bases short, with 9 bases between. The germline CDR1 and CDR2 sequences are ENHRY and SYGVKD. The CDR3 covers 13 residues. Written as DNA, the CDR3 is TGTGCCATCAGTGGAGGAGTCACCTACGAGCAGTACTTC. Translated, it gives CAISGGVTYEQYF.

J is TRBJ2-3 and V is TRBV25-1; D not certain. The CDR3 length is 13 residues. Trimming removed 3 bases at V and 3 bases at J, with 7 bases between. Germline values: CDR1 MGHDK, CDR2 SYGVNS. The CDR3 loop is CASSDDQTDTQYF. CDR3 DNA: TGTGCCAGCAGTGACGACCAGACAGATACGCAGTATTTT.

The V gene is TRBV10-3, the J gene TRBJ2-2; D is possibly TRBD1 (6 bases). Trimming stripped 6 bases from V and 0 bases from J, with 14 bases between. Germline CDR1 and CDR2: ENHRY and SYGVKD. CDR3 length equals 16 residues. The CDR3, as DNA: TGTGCCATCAGAGGACAGAAGGCAACGAACACCGGGGAGCTGTTTTTT. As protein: CAIRGQKATNTGELFF.

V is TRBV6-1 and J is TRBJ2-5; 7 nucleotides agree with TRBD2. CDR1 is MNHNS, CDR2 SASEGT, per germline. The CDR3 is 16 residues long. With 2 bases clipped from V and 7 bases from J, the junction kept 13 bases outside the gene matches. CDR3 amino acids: CASSERGVGGPVTQYF. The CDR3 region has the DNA TGTGCCAGCAGTGAACGGGGGGTGGGAGGGCCGGTGACCCAGTACTTC.

The CDR3 region has the DNA TGTGCCAGCAGGCGGGATCTTAGGCCAGGGGGCCCCACTGAAGCTTTCTTT. Amino acid sequence: CASRRDLRPGGPTEAFF. This rearrangement joins TRBV2 to TRBJ1-1; 8 bases are shared with TRBD1. The CDR3 is 17 residues long. V trimming: 6 bases; J trimming: 4 bases; junction bases outside the gene matches: 16. Germline V gene data show CDR1 as SNHLY and CDR2 as FYNNEI.

In DNA form, the CDR3 reads TGTGCCAGCAGTCCCCAGACAAGGCTGTCCTCGTTCTTC. Encoded protein: CASSPQTRLSSFF. The chain carries TRBV27 and TRBJ2-1, with D unresolved. The CDR3 extends over 13 amino acids. Germline V gene lookup returns CDR1 MNHEY and CDR2 SMNVEV (reference sequence). V was clipped by 5 bases and J by 15 bases, with 20 bases between them.

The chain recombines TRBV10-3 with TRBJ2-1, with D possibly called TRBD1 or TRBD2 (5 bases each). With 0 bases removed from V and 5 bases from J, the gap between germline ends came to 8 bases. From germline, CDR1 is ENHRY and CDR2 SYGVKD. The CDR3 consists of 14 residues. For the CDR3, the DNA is TGTGCCATCAGTGAGTCGGGGGTGAACAATGAGCAGTTCTTC. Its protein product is CAISESGVNNEQFF.

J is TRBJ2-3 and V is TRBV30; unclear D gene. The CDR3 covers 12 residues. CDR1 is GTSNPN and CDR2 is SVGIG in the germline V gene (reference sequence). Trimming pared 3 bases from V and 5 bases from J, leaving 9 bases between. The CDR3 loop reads CAWSPYGDTQYF. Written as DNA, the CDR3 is TGTGCCTGGAGCCCGTATGGAGATACGCAGTATTTT. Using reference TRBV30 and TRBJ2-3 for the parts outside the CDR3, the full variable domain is SQTIHQWPATLVQPVGSPLSLECTVEGTSNPNLYWYRQAAGRGLQLLFYSVGIGQISSEVPQNLSASRPQDRQFILSSKKLLLSDSGFYLCAWSPYGDTQYFGPGTRLTVL.

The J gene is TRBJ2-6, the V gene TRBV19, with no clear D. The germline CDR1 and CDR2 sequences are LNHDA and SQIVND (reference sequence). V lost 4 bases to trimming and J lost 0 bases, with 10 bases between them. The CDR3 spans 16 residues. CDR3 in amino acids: CASSKTRSSGANVLTF. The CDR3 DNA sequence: TGTGCCAGTAGTAAGACACGTAGCTCTGGGGCCAACGTCCTGACTTTC.

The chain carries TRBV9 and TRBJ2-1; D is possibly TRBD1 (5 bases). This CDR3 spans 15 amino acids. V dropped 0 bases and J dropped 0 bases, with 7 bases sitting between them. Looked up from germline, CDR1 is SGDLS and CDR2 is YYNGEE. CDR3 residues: CASSVGGASYNEQFF. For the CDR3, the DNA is TGTGCCAGCAGCGTAGGTGGGGCCTCCTACAATGAGCAGTTCTTC.

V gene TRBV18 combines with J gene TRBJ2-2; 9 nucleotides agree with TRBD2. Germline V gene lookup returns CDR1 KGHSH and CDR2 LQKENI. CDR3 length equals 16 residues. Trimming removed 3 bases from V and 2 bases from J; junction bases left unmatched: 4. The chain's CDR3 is CASSPSGGLNTGELFF. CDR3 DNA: TGTGCCAGCTCACCTAGCGGGGGACTAAACACCGGGGAGCTGTTTTTT.

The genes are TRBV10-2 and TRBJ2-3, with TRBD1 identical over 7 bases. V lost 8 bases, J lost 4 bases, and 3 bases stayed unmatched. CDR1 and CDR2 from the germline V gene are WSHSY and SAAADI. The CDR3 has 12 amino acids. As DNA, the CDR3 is TGCGCCAGCGGGGACAGTCCAGATACGCAGTATTTT. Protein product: CASGDSPDTQYF.

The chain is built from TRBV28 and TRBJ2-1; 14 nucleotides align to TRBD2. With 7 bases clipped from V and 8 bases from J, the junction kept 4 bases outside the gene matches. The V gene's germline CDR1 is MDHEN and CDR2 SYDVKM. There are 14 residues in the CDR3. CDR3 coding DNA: TGTGCCAGCAAAAGGACTAGCGGGAGGTATGAGCAGTTCTTC. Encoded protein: CASKRTSGRYEQFF.

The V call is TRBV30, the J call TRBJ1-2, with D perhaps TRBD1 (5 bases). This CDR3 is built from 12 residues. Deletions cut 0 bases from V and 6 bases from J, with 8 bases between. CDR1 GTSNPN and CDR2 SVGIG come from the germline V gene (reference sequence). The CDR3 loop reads CAWSVRTHGYTF. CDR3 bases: TGTGCCTGGAGTGTAAGGACACATGGCTACACCTTC.

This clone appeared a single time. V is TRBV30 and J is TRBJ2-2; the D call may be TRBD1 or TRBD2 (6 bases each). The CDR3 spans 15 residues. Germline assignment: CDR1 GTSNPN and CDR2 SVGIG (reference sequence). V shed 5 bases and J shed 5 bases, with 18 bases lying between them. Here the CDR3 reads CAWGLGGTLTGELFF. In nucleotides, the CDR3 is TGTGCCTGGGGCCTCGGAGGGACACTTACCGGGGAGCTGTTTTTT.

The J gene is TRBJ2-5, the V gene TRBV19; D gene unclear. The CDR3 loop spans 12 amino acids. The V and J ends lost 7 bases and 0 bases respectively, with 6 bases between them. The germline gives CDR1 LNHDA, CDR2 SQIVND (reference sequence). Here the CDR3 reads CASKGNQETQYF. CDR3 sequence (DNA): TGTGCCAGTAAGGGTAACCAAGAGACCCAGTACTTC.

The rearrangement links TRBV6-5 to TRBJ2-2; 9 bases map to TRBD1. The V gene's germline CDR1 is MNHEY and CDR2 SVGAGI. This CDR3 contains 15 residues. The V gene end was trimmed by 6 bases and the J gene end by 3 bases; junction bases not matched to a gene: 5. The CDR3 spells CASSRDREDTGELFF. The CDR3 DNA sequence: TGTGCCAGCAGCCGGGACAGGGAGGACACCGGGGAGCTGTTTTTT.

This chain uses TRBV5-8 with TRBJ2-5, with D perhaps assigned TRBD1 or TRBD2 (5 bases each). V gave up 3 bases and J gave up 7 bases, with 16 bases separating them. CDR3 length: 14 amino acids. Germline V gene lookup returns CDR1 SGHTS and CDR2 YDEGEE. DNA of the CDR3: TGTGCCAGCAGCTCGGGACCGCGACCGGGGACCCAGTACTTC. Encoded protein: CASSSGPRPGTQYF. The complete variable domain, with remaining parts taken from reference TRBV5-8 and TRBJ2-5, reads EAGVTQSPTHLIKTRGQQATLRCSPISGHTSVYWYQQALGLGLQFLLWYDEGEERNRGNFPPRFSGRQFPNYSSELNVNALELEDSALYLCASSSGPRPGTQYFGPGTRLLVL.

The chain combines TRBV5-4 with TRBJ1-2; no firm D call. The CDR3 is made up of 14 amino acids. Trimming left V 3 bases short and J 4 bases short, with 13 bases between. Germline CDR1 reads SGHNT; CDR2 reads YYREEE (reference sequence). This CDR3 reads CASSSTGNLYGYTF. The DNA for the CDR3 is TGTGCCAGCAGCTCGACCGGGAACCTCTATGGCTACACCTTC.

CDR3 region: CASSSGPDPSNEQFF. In DNA form, the CDR3 reads TGTGCCAGCAGCTCCGGGCCAGACCCTTCCAATGAGCAGTTCTTC. The J gene is TRBJ2-1, the V gene TRBV11-2; D remains ambiguous. The germline V and J ends were trimmed by 4 bases and 6 bases, with 16 bases remaining between them. Germline CDR1 and CDR2: SGHAT and FQNNGV. The CDR3 is 15 amino acids.

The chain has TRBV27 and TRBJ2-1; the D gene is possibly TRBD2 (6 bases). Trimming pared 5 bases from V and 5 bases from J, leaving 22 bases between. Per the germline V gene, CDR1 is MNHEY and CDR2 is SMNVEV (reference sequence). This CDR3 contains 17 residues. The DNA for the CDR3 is TGTGCCAGCAGTCCAGAATACGGGAGCAACCCCAACAATGAGCAGTTCTTC. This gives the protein CASSPEYGSNPNNEQFF.

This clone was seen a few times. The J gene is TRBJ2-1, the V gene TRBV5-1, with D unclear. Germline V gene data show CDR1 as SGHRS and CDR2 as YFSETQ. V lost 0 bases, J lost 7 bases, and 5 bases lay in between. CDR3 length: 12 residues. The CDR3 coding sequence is TGCGCCAGCAGCTTGGAGGTAAATGAGCAGTTCTTC. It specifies CASSLEVNEQFF.

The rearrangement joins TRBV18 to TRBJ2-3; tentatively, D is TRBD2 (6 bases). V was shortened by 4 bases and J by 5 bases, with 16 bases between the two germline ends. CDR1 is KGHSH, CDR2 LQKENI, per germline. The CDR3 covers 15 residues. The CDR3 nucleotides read TGTGCCAGCTCACGGCTCTCCGGGGGAAGAGATACGCAGTATTTT. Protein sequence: CASSRLSGGRDTQYF.